These 2 T cell receptor beta chains share one sample of origin, sequenced in a study of T-cell memory formation after mild COVID-19. Via MiXCR, TCRdb re-called the 5' RACE reads, giving one row per CDR3 protein. This table has 550,000 to 600,000 distinct CDR3 sequences, 15% to 20% appearing once. Sample: PBMCs or a T cell subset sorted from them (not recorded which). All receptors derive from an adult woman who had mild COVID-19 (a few samples of this study predate the infection). Cell type and time point are not known.

This clonotype came up a few times. The chain couples TRBV14 to TRBJ1-4; TRBD1 is a possible D gene (5 bases). Trimming took off 3 bases at V and 3 bases at J, with 14 bases between the two ends. The CDR3 totals 16 residues. CDR1 SGHDN and CDR2 FVKESK come from the germline V gene. The CDR3 sequence: CASSHRVNFANEKLFF. The CDR3 DNA sequence: TGTGCCAGCAGCCACAGGGTAAACTTTGCTAATGAAAAACTGTTTTTT.

This clonotype was detected only a few times. CDR3 sequence (DNA): TGTGCCAGCAGCCCGGGAGGGTTCGACGAGCAGTACTTC. This gives the protein CASSPGGFDEQYF. This chain uses TRBV3-1 with TRBJ2-7; 8 bases fit TRBD2. The trim removed 4 bases at V and 5 bases at J, leaving 4 bases unmatched. Looked up from germline, CDR1 is LGHDT and CDR2 is YNNKEL (reference sequence). This CDR3 has 13 amino acids.